The rows below give T cell receptor beta chains drawn from one sample of a study of cytomegalovirus exposure and HLA in healthy donors. Produced via immunoSEQ multiplex PCR; TCRdb's table is partial and in-frame only. The table shows about 170,000 clones, with 77% occurring only once. The sequenced sample was PBMCs. These TCRs come from a woman aged 30 to 39 in good health and CMV-seropositive. The CDR3 runs from the conserved cysteine through the conserved F or W. D genes are given only for firm matches. Size is stated for part of the rows, as once, few or many counts, or as a class when the clone is expanded.

v_gene: TRBV4-1; abundance: -; d_gene: -; j_gene: TRBJ2-4; CDR3aa: CASSQTGGVNIQYF; CDR3nt: TGCGCCAGCAGCCAAACAGGGGGGGTCAACATTCAGTACTTC
v_gene: TRBV15; abundance: -; d_gene: -; j_gene: TRBJ2-7; CDR3aa: CATSREVGTYEQYF; CDR3nt: TGTGCCACCAGCAGAGAGGTGGGCACCTACGAGCAGTACTTC
v_gene: TRBV7-8; abundance: once; d_gene: -; j_gene: TRBJ2-7; CDR3aa: CASSLSGVFYEQYF; CDR3nt: TGTGCCAGCAGCCTCTCGGGGGTGTTCTACGAGCAGTACTTC
v_gene: TRBV11-2; abundance: -; d_gene: -; j_gene: TRBJ2-7; CDR3aa: CASSLYGLTYEQYF; CDR3nt: TGTGCCAGCAGCTTATACGGGTTGACCTACGAGCAGTACTTC
v_gene: TRBV7-6; abundance: once; d_gene: TRBD2; j_gene: TRBJ2-5; CDR3aa: CASSQRAGVETQYF; CDR3nt: TGTGCCAGCAGCCAACGCGCGGGAGTAGAGACCCAGTACTTC
v_gene: TRBV5-1; abundance: once; d_gene: -; j_gene: TRBJ2-3; CDR3aa: CASSPTTRMGTDTQYF; CDR3nt: TGCGCCAGCAGCCCGACGACTAGGATGGGCACAGATACGCAGTATTTT
v_gene: TRBV6-5; abundance: -; d_gene: -; j_gene: TRBJ1-5; CDR3aa: CASSLGGDTLIQHF; CDR3nt: TGTGCCAGCAGTTTGGGAGGGGACACGCTAATCCAGCATTTT
v_gene: TRBV7-2; abundance: -; d_gene: TRBD2; j_gene: TRBJ2-5; CDR3aa: CASSPGGLAGKETQYF; CDR3nt: TGTGCCAGCAGCCCAGGGGGACTAGCGGGAAAAGAGACCCAGTACTTC
v_gene: TRBV10-2; abundance: -; d_gene: TRBD2; j_gene: TRBJ2-3; CDR3aa: CASSESSGTSTDTQYF; CDR3nt: TGCGCCAGCAGTGAGTCAAGCGGGACTAGCACAGATACGCAGTATTTT
v_gene: TRBV19; abundance: -; d_gene: -; j_gene: TRBJ2-6; CDR3aa: CASSQQGIGGANVLTF; CDR3nt: TGTGCCAGTAGTCAACAGGGCATCGGTGGGGCCAACGTCCTGACTTTC
v_gene: TRBV5-1; abundance: -; d_gene: TRBD1; j_gene: TRBJ2-2; CDR3aa: CASSWEQGARVTGELFF; CDR3nt: TGCGCCAGCAGCTGGGAACAGGGGGCCAGGGTCACCGGGGAGCTGTTTTTT
v_gene: TRBV5-1; abundance: -; d_gene: TRBD2; j_gene: TRBJ2-1; CDR3aa: CASRLAGGVNEQFF; CDR3nt: TGCGCCAGCCGACTAGCGGGAGGGGTTAATGAGCAGTTCTTC
v_gene: TRBV29-1; abundance: -; d_gene: TRBD2; j_gene: TRBJ2-7; CDR3aa: CSATEGGLAGSYEQYF; CDR3nt: TGCAGCGCCACGGAGGGGGGACTAGCGGGTTCCTACGAGCAGTACTTC
v_gene: TRBV5-1; abundance: -; d_gene: TRBD2; j_gene: TRBJ2-3; CDR3aa: CASRTGLATDTQYF; CDR3nt: TGCGCCAGCAGGACGGGACTAGCCACAGATACGCAGTATTTT
v_gene: TRBV6-5; abundance: -; d_gene: TRBD1; j_gene: TRBJ1-2; CDR3aa: CASSYDREGGYTF; CDR3nt: TGTGCCAGCAGTTACGACAGGGAAGGCGGCTACACCTTC
v_gene: TRBV14; abundance: few; d_gene: TRBD1; j_gene: TRBJ2-5; CDR3aa: CASSQRGRETQYF; CDR3nt: TGTGCCAGCAGCCAGAGGGGGCGGGAGACCCAGTACTTC
v_gene: TRBV28; abundance: -; d_gene: TRBD2; j_gene: TRBJ2-6; CDR3aa: CASSLAGAAGANVLTF; CDR3nt: TGTGCCAGCAGCCTAGCGGGGGCGGCTGGGGCCAACGTCCTGACTTTC
v_gene: TRBV4-2; abundance: -; d_gene: -; j_gene: TRBJ1-1; CDR3aa: CASSQEWGGTEAFF; CDR3nt: TGTGCCAGCAGCCAAGAATGGGGGGGCACTGAAGCTTTCTTT
v_gene: TRBV27; abundance: -; d_gene: -; j_gene: TRBJ1-1; CDR3aa: CASRPTGELSNTEAFF; CDR3nt: TGTGCCAGCAGGCCCACGGGGGAACTATCGAACACTGAAGCTTTCTTT
v_gene: TRBV7-8; abundance: -; d_gene: -; j_gene: TRBJ1-5; CDR3aa: CASSSGQYQPQHF; CDR3nt: TGTGCCAGCAGCTCTGGACAGTATCAGCCCCAGCATTTT
v_gene: TRBV9; abundance: -; d_gene: -; j_gene: TRBJ2-3; CDR3aa: CASSVAVVPGTDTQYF; CDR3nt: TGTGCCAGCAGCGTAGCGGTAGTCCCAGGGACAGATACGCAGTATTTT
v_gene: TRBV11-3; abundance: -; d_gene: TRBD2; j_gene: TRBJ2-7; CDR3aa: CASSFGGGYEQYF; CDR3nt: TGTGCCAGCAGCTTCGGCGGGGGCTACGAGCAGTACTTC
v_gene: TRBV4-1; abundance: -; d_gene: -; j_gene: TRBJ1-5; CDR3aa: CASSQEIGGNQPQHF; CDR3nt: TGCGCCAGCAGCCAAGAGATAGGAGGAAATCAGCCCCAGCATTTT
v_gene: TRBV6-1; abundance: -; d_gene: TRBD1; j_gene: TRBJ2-7; CDR3aa: CASSEGQYSYEQYF; CDR3nt: TGTGCCAGCAGTGAGGGACAGTACTCCTACGAGCAGTACTTC
v_gene: TRBV7-2; abundance: -; d_gene: TRBD2; j_gene: TRBJ2-7; CDR3aa: CASSPGLAGAYEQYF; CDR3nt: TGTGCCAGCAGTCCTGGACTAGCGGGGGCCTACGAGCAGTACTTC
v_gene: TRBV5-4; abundance: once; d_gene: -; j_gene: TRBJ2-7; CDR3aa: CASSLGPGTGNYEQYF; CDR3nt: TGTGCCAGCAGCTTGGGGCCCGGGACTGGAAACTACGAGCAGTACTTC
v_gene: TRBV5-4; abundance: -; d_gene: -; j_gene: TRBJ2-1; CDR3aa: CASSLEGGVIGNEQFF; CDR3nt: TGTGCCAGCAGCTTGGAAGGGGGAGTCATAGGCAATGAGCAGTTCTTC
v_gene: TRBV9; abundance: -; d_gene: -; j_gene: TRBJ1-2; CDR3aa: CASSVAGNGYGYTF; CDR3nt: TGTGCCAGCAGCGTAGCAGGTAACGGCTATGGCTACACCTTC
v_gene: TRBV4-1; abundance: few; d_gene: TRBD1; j_gene: TRBJ1-2; CDR3aa: CASSQGTGALYGYTF; CDR3nt: TGCGCCAGCAGCCAAGGGACAGGGGCCCTGTATGGCTACACCTTC
v_gene: TRBV5-4; abundance: -; d_gene: -; j_gene: TRBJ1-1; CDR3aa: CASPSGGTEAFF; CDR3nt: TGTGCCAGCCCATCGGGGGGCACTGAAGCTTTCTTT
v_gene: TRBV4-2; abundance: -; d_gene: TRBD2; j_gene: TRBJ2-1; CDR3aa: CASSQALAVDIEQFF; CDR3nt: TGTGCCAGCAGCCAAGCACTAGCGGTAGACATAGAGCAGTTCTTC
v_gene: TRBV2; abundance: -; d_gene: -; j_gene: TRBJ2-3; CDR3aa: CASSAGPGDTQYF; CDR3nt: TGTGCCAGCAGTGCTGGGCCGGGGGATACGCAGTATTTT
v_gene: TRBV5-5; abundance: -; d_gene: -; j_gene: TRBJ2-3; CDR3aa: CASSLKHATVTDTQYF; CDR3nt: TGTGCCAGCAGCTTGAAGCACGCCACCGTCACAGATACGCAGTATTTT